The sequence of this T cell receptor beta chain was determined in a study of response to subunit inactivated influenza vaccine. Findings and limits, study-wide: Authors suggested each seasonal flu vaccination may recruit only limited numbers of new T cells.

In its sample, this clonotype was seen a few times. The antigen remains undetermined. Each CDR3 protein gets one entry after TCRdb re-called the RT-PCR reads with MiXCR. Here the sample spans around 530,000 distinct CDR3 sequences, approximately 17% being singletons. The origin of this receptor is a man aged 50 to 75 who received an inactivated influenza vaccine. The sample in question was CD4+ T cells sorted from PBMCs, obtained roughly 24 months after vaccination.

The DNA for the CDR3 is TGCAGTGCTAAATCAACAGGGGCCTATAATTCACCCCTCCACTTT. Encoded protein: CSAKSTGAYNSPLHF. J is TRBJ1-6 and V is TRBV20-1; 7 positions agree with TRBD1. Germline CDR1 is DFQATT and CDR2 is SNEGSKA (reference sequence). After removal of 4 bases from V and 2 bases from J, the junction contained 5 bases not matched to a gene. There are 15 residues in the CDR3.